The 27 T cell receptor beta chains listed next were all sequenced from one sample in a study of cytomegalovirus exposure and HLA in healthy donors. TCRdb's copy holds only in-frame clones and misses some; the assay was immunoSEQ multiplex PCR. The sample records some 140,000 clones, roughly 84% being singletons. Sequencing used PBMCs. These receptors were collected from a human donor in good health.

This clone was observed at least ten times. The V and J genes are TRBV6-1 and TRBJ2-5; 12 bases fit TRBD2. This CDR3 region has 16 residues. V dropped 6 bases and J dropped 2; count of bases not matched to a gene: 7. Per the germline V gene, CDR1 is MNHNS and CDR2 is SASEGT. This CDR3 is CASSELAGGPQETQYF. In nucleotides, the CDR3 is TGTGCCAGCAGCGAACTAGCGGGAGGCCCACAAGAGACCCAGTACTTC.

CDR3 bases: TGTGCCATCAGTGAGTCGGGGCAGGCGGGGGGGCCTTATGAGCAGTTCTTC. Translation: CAISESGQAGGPYEQFF. The chain combines TRBV10-3 with TRBJ2-1, with 9 bases aligning to TRBD2. The CDR3 has 17 amino acids. From germline, CDR1 is ENHRY and CDR2 SYGVKD. Trimming took 0 bases from V and 8 from J; bases not matched to a gene: 11.

This clone was seen more than once but under ten times. The genes are TRBV19 and TRBJ2-5; perhaps TRBD2 as D (5 bases). CDR3 length: 15 residues. V shed 5 bases and J shed 4 bases, with 17 bases lying between them. CDR1 is LNHDA, CDR2 SQIVND, per germline (reference sequence). The CDR3 loop reads CASSQWRWAGETQYF. CDR3 nucleotide sequence: TGTGCCAGTAGTCAATGGCGGTGGGCGGGAGAGACCCAGTACTTC.

CDR3 protein: CASSRGTDTQYF. CDR3 nucleotide sequence: TGTGCCAGCAGCCGGGGCACAGATACGCAGTATTTT. This sequence joins TRBV9 and TRBJ2-3, with no clear D. The CDR3 contains 12 residues. Germline V lookup: CDR1 SGDLS, CDR2 YYNGEE. Trimming shortened V by 4 bases and J by 1 base, and 4 bases separated the two germline ends.

J is TRBJ2-5 and V is TRBV4-1, with D maybe TRBD2 (6 bases). The CDR3 runs 13 residues. Germline V gene sequence: CDR1 MGHRA, CDR2 YSYEKL. V lost 0 bases, J lost 5 bases, and 7 bases lay in between. This chain's CDR3 is CASSQDRGETQYF. CDR3 coding DNA: TGCGCCAGCAGCCAAGATCGGGGGGAGACCCAGTACTTC.

The rearrangement links TRBV25-1 to TRBJ2-5; the D gene is possibly TRBD2 (6 bases). The CDR3 length is 15 residues. V was shortened by 6 bases and J by 9 bases, with 23 bases between the two germline ends. Per germline, CDR1 MGHDK and CDR2 SYGVNS. CDR3 sequence reads: CASSPPDKRGGAQYF. The CDR3 DNA reads as TGTGCCAGCAGCCCCCCCGACAAGCGTGGCGGGGCCCAGTACTTC.

V gene TRBV5-6 combines with J gene TRBJ1-4; a possible D gene is TRBD1 (6 bases). This CDR3 comprises 15 residues. Germline CDR1 is SGHDT and CDR2 is YYEEEE. Trimming took 4 bases from V and 4 from J, leaving 14 bases between them. The CDR3 spells CASSPRTVLNEKLFF. DNA of the CDR3: TGTGCCAGCAGCCCCCGGACAGTCCTTAATGAAAAACTGTTTTTT.

The CDR3 is CASSLQEHYNEQFF. DNA of the CDR3: TGCGCCAGCAGCTTGCAGGAACACTACAATGAGCAGTTCTTC. V and J are TRBV5-1 and TRBJ2-1, with D unresolved. Trimming left V 1 base short and J 3 bases short, with 8 bases between. The CDR3 covers 14 residues. Germline V CDR1 and CDR2: SGHRS, YFSETQ. The full variable domain, in which reference TRBV5-1 and TRBJ2-1 provide the parts outside the CDR3, is KAGVTQTPRYLIKTRGQQVTLSCSPISGHRSVSWYQQTPGQGLQFLFEYFSETQRNKGNFPGRFSGRQFSNSRSEMNVSTLELGDSALYLCASSLQEHYNEQFFGPGTRLTVL.

This clone turned up a few times. This chain links TRBV19 with TRBJ2-7; TRBD1 agrees at 10 bases. V was clipped by 5 bases and J by 4 bases; unmatched bases: 8. CDR1 LNHDA and CDR2 SQIVND come from the germline V gene (reference sequence). The CDR3 has 15 residues. CDR3 in DNA: TGTGCCAGTAGTCCATGGACAGGGGGAGGATACGAGCAGTACTTC. The encoded protein is CASSPWTGGGYEQYF.

This sequence joins TRBV7-3 and TRBJ2-1; the D gene is possibly TRBD2 (6 bases). The germline CDR1 and CDR2 sequences are SGHTA and FQGTGA. V lost 4 bases and J lost 2, with 12 bases in between. The CDR3 spans 15 residues. The CDR3 nucleotides are TGTGCCAGCAGCTCGGCGGGGCGCACCTACAATGAGCAGTTCTTC. It codes for CASSSAGRTYNEQFF.

The chain is built from TRBV9 and TRBJ2-1; tentative D call: TRBD2 (5 bases). The V and J ends lost 0 bases and 0 bases respectively, with 10 bases between them. This CDR3 comprises 16 residues. Germline-derived CDR1 and CDR2 are SGDLS and YYNGEE. CDR3 sequence: CASSVASLSSYNEQFF. The CDR3 DNA is TGTGCCAGCAGCGTAGCTAGCCTGAGCTCCTACAATGAGCAGTTCTTC.

The chain uses TRBV7-6 and TRBJ2-5; possible D gene TRBD1, 6 bases. Germline CDR1 is SGHVS and CDR2 is FNYEAQ. The CDR3 is made up of 13 amino acids. V dropped 3 bases and J dropped 1 base, with 6 bases sitting between them. As DNA, the CDR3 is TGTGCCAGCAGCTTCAGGGGCCAAGAGACCCAGTACTTC. As protein: CASSFRGQETQYF.

The chain couples TRBV28 to TRBJ2-1; D unresolved. The germline V gene has CDR1 MDHEN and CDR2 SYDVKM. The V and J ends lost 7 bases and 8 bases respectively, with 15 bases between them. The length of the CDR3 is 13 residues. The CDR3 sequence is CASTKTPIHEQFF. Written as DNA, the CDR3 is TGTGCCAGCACCAAAACTCCAATTCATGAGCAGTTCTTC. Based on the CDR3 plus reference TRBV28 and TRBJ2-1, the full variable domain is DVKVTQSSRYLVKRTGEKVFLECVQDMDHENMFWYRQDPGLGLRLIYFSYDVKMKEKGDIPEGYSVSREKKERFSLILESASTNQTSMYLCASTKTPIHEQFFGPGTRLTVL.

The V gene is TRBV28, the J gene TRBJ2-3; D is unclear. The germline CDR1 and CDR2 sequences are MDHEN and SYDVKM. Trimming left V 5 bases short and J 0 bases short, with 3 bases between. This CDR3 has 12 residues. This CDR3 is CASSQSTDTQYF. The CDR3 coding sequence is TGTGCCAGCAGTCAGAGCACAGATACGCAGTATTTT.

This clone was seen ten or more times. The rearrangement uses TRBV5-1 and TRBJ2-6; 7 nucleotides align to TRBD1. The CDR3 has 16 amino acids. Germline-derived CDR1 and CDR2 are SGHRS and YFSETQ. V lost 4 bases, J lost 4 bases, and 8 bases stayed unmatched. The CDR3 bases are TGCGCCAGCAGCCCACCGGTGACAGGGGGGGCCAACGTCCTGACTTTC. It is translated as CASSPPVTGGANVLTF.

This clone was recorded a few times. The chain has TRBV28 and TRBJ2-7; 7 nucleotides line up with TRBD1. The germline CDR1 and CDR2 sequences are MDHEN and SYDVKM. This CDR3 contains 8 residues. The CDR3 DNA sequence: TGTCGGACAGGAGAGCAGTACTTC. This gives the protein CRTGEQYF.

This chain links TRBV18 with TRBJ1-1, with D unclear. The V gene's germline CDR1 is KGHSH and CDR2 LQKENI. This CDR3 region has 13 residues. Trimming pared 0 bases from V and 10 bases from J, leaving 12 bases between. CDR3 sequence reads: CASSPPGTEGAFF. The CDR3 DNA sequence: TGTGCCAGCTCACCACCGGGAACGGAGGGAGCTTTCTTT.

CDR3 sequence reads: CASDSGGAFQPQHF. The CDR3 DNA is TGTGCCAGCGACTCCGGGGGGGCGTTCCAGCCCCAGCATTTT. The chain carries TRBV6-1 and TRBJ1-5; D might be TRBD1 (6 bases). This CDR3 has 14 amino acids. V was clipped by 8 bases and J by 7 bases, with 18 bases between them. CDR1 is MNHNS and CDR2 is SASEGT in the germline V gene.

The CDR3 DNA follows: TGTGCCAGCAGTGAATGGTTCGAAACCTATAGCAATCAGCCCCAGCATTTT. This translates into CASSEWFETYSNQPQHF. V is TRBV6-1 and J is TRBJ1-5; D is undetermined. The CDR3 has 17 amino acids. Trimming took 2 bases from V and 0 from J, leaving 14 bases between them. Germline-derived CDR1 and CDR2 are MNHNS and SASEGT.

The rearrangement joins TRBV6-1 to TRBJ2-3; tentative D call: TRBD2 (6 bases). Germline CDR1 MNHNS, CDR2 SASEGT. The CDR3 covers 14 residues. Trimming stripped 1 base from V and 7 bases from J, with 12 bases between. The CDR3, as DNA: TGTGCCAGCAGTGAAGGGGGGGACTTTAATACGCAGTATTTT. It is translated as CASSEGGDFNTQYF.

The chain has TRBV5-1 and TRBJ1-4; D is unclear. Trimming shortened V by 2 bases and J by 0 bases, and 11 bases separated the two germline ends. Germline assignment: CDR1 SGHRS and CDR2 YFSETQ. The CDR3 runs to 16 residues. The CDR3 is CASSLTVGATNEKLFF. The CDR3, as DNA: TGCGCCAGCAGCTTAACCGTCGGAGCAACTAATGAAAAACTGTTTTTT.

In the case of this clone: This sample also contains other DNA sequences that code for the same CDR3. The rearrangement uses TRBV5-6 and TRBJ2-5; D ambiguous. Germline assignment: CDR1 SGHDT and CDR2 YYEEEE. The CDR3 is made up of 14 amino acids. The V gene lost 0 bases and the J gene lost 2 bases, with 8 bases spanning the gap. The CDR3 reads CASSLVSLQETQYF. The CDR3 bases are TGTGCCAGCAGCTTGGTCTCCTTACAAGAGACCCAGTACTTC.

The chain carries TRBV27 and TRBJ1-2; 7 nucleotides align to TRBD1. Per the germline V gene, CDR1 is MNHEY and CDR2 is SMNVEV (reference sequence). The CDR3 has 14 amino acids. Trimming at V came to 5 bases and at J to 8 bases, leaving 11 bases not matched to a gene. This chain's CDR3 is CASSKSQGERGYTF. The CDR3 DNA reads TGTGCCAGCAGTAAAAGCCAGGGGGAGCGGGGCTACACCTTC.

J is TRBJ2-7 and V is TRBV2; 8 bases match TRBD1. V was pared by 3 bases and J by 3 bases, with 4 bases of the junction left unmatched. This CDR3 comprises 14 residues. Germline loops: CDR1 SNHLY, CDR2 FYNNEI. CDR3 DNA sequence: TGTGCCAGCAGTGACCTAGACAGGGGCTACGAGCAGTACTTC. Translation: CASSDLDRGYEQYF.

This chain joins TRBV6-4 and TRBJ2-1, with D maybe TRBD2 (6 bases). Germline CDR1 reads MRHNA; CDR2 reads SNTAGT. There are 13 residues in the CDR3. V gave up 2 bases and J gave up 7 bases, with 9 bases separating them. The CDR3 bases are TGTGCCAGCAGTGACGGGGACTCTAATGAGCAGTTCTTC. Residues: CASSDGDSNEQFF.

The J gene is TRBJ2-7, the V gene TRBV28; D ambiguous. Looked up from germline, CDR1 is MDHEN and CDR2 is SYDVKM. This CDR3 is built from 15 residues. V was clipped by 6 bases and J by 5 bases, with 20 bases between them. CDR3 sequence reads: CASRPGSSQRDEQYF. CDR3 bases: TGTGCCAGCAGACCCGGAAGCTCTCAACGGGACGAGCAGTACTTC.

The gene calls are TRBV5-1 and TRBJ1-5; 10 bases agree with TRBD1. Germline V lookup: CDR1 SGHRS, CDR2 YFSETQ. CDR3 length equals 15 residues. V shed 5 bases, J shed 5 bases, and the junction held 7 bases outside the gene matches. The CDR3 is CASRSGQGKDQPQHF. In DNA, the CDR3 is TGCGCCAGCAGGTCGGGACAGGGGAAGGATCAGCCCCAGCATTTT.